The sequence of this T cell receptor beta chain was determined in a study of blood T cell repertoires in COVID-19. Study-wide context: Samples representing acute and convalescent COVID-19 were sourced from the United States, Italy and Spain. T cells, B-cell-depleted T cells, or PBMCs supplied cDNA or gDNA.

Source study methods: Reference gene primer amplification gave estimated nucleated cell counts. Profiling relied on immunoSEQ multiplex PCR, and the TCRdb table lists in-frame clones only, not all of them. The DNA was the basis for D and trimming; V, J and clone size are from that table. Of 73,000 or so clones listed, approximately 83% were seen once; the top ten hold under 5%. This clone was observed a few times. Sequencing used peripheral blood. This TCR derives from a woman aged 60-70 years with acute or convalescent COVID-19.

CDR3 sequence (DNA): TGTGCCAGCAGCCGGGTAGGGAGGGGTGAAAAACTGTTTTTT. The encoded protein is CASSRVGRGEKLFF. The chain combines TRBV27 with TRBJ1-4; D perhaps matches TRBD1 (5 bases). Germline V gene sequence: CDR1 MNHEY, CDR2 SMNVEV (reference sequence). The CDR3 covers 14 residues. V lost 6 bases, J lost 7 bases, and 15 bases lay in between.